This TCR beta chain was profiled in a study of lymphopenia after photon versus proton radiotherapy. Trimming shortened V by 3 bases and J by 2 bases, and 7 bases separated the two germline ends. Per the germline V gene, CDR1 is LNHDA and CDR2 is SQIVND (reference sequence). The CDR3 is made up of 13 amino acids. For this clone: Its target is not known.

Sequenced by immunoSEQ multiplex PCR; TCRdb stores in-frame clones only, minus some. The sample includes more than 30,000 clones, 85% to 90% of them seen just once. Study-wide results and caveats: Under photons, naive T cells and diversity fell while effector/memory populations rose. After lymphocyte nadir, photon-treated repertoires showed oligoclonal expansion, especially CD8+ Temra.

The material was peripheral blood, obtained from a patient treated with photon-based radiotherapy. The chain has TRBV19 and TRBJ2-5, with D possibly being TRBD2 (5 bases). The sequence was collected from a middle-aged man with gastric cancer. The CDR3 nucleotides read TGTGCCAGTAGTATCAGAGGGCAAGAGACCCAGTACTTC. Protein sequence: CASSIRGQETQYF.